This T cell receptor beta chain was observed in a study of beta chain features in type 1 diabetes. Whole-study findings and limits: A cDNA-based sequencing approach could over-represent cells with high TCR expression. Within patients, naive, central memory and Treg TCRB repertoires seemed more similar than within healthy donors. There was a moderate but significant shortening of TCRB CDR3s in all four CD4+ subsets of Type 1 diabetes patients.

CD45RO/CCR7/CD25/CD127/CD95/CD27 sorting isolated CD4+ naive, central memory, regulatory and stem cell-like memory cells. CDR1 and CDR2 (germline): SGDLS, YYNGEE. This CDR3 contains 13 residues. V lost 2 bases, J lost 7 bases, and 13 bases lay in between. What was sequenced were expressed TCRB transcripts, since all of the isolated RNA had been reverse transcribed. Method: immunoSEQ multiplex PCR; TCRdb's copy keeps in-frame clones and lacks some. The sample carries about 250,000 clones, roughly a tenth recorded once. The sample holds a few counts of this clone. The target antigen is unknown. The chain employs TRBV9 and TRBJ2-7, with D possibly matching TRBD1 (5 bases). The sample comprised naive CD4+ T cells from blood. This receptor was identified in a man aged 25-45 years with type 1 diabetes. The CDR3 here is CASSVGPSGEQYF. As DNA, the CDR3 is TGTGCCAGCAGCGTGGGGCCTTCAGGGGAGCAGTACTTC. Using reference TRBV9 and TRBJ2-7 for the parts outside the CDR3, the full variable domain is DSGVTQTPKHLITATGQRVTLRCSPRSGDLSVYWYQQSLDQGLQFLIQYYNGEERAKGNILERFSAQQFPDLHSELNLSSLELGDSALYFCASSVGPSGEQYFGPGTRLTVT.